This T cell receptor (beta chain) was recorded in a study of T cells after posttransplantation cyclophosphamide. The study, taken as a whole, reports: Skin or GI-infiltrating T cells shared few TRB sequences with blood. Recipient CMV seropositivity and CMV reactivation strongly tracked TRB clonality.

Concerning this clone itself: Antigen unknown.

Generated by immunoSEQ multiplex PCR, the TCRdb table keeps only in-frame clones and is missing some. The sample lists under 75,000 clones; 85% to 95% were seen once. The CDR3 is 14 residues long. V was clipped by 3 bases and J by 9 bases, with 12 bases between them. Germline lookup yields CDR1 SGHAT and CDR2 FQNNGV. Sequenced: PBMCs. The V call is TRBV11-2, the J call TRBJ1-6; no firm D call. This clonotype originated in a woman in her thirties in good health and a related stem cell transplant donor. The CDR3, as DNA: TGTGCCAGCAGCTTTACAGCAACAAGTTCACCCCTCCACTTT. This encodes CASSFTATSSPLHF.